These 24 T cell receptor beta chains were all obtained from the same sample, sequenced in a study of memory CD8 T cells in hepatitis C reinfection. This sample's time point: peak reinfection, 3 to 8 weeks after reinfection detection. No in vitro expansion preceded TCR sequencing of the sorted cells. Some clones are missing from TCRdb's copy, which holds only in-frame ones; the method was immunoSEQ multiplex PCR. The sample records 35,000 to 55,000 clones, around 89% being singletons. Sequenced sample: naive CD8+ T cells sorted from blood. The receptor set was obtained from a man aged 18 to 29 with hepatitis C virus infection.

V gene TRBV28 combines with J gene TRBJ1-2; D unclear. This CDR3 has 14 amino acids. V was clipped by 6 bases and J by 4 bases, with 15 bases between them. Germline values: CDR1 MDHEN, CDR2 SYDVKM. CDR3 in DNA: TGTGCCAGCAGCCCAGTATTGGCCGTCTATGGCTACACCTTC. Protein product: CASSPVLAVYGYTF.

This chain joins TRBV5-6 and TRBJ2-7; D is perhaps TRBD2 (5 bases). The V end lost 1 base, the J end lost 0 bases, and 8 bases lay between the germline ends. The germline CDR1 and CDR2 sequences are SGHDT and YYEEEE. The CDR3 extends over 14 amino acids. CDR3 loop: CASSLSRDSYEQYF. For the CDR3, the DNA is TGTGCCAGCAGCTTGTCCCGGGACTCCTACGAGCAGTACTTC.

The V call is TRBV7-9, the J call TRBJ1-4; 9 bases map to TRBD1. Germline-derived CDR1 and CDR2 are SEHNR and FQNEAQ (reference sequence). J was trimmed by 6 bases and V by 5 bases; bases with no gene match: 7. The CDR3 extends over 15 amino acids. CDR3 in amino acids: CASSQGGQGYEKLFF. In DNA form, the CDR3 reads TGTGCCAGCAGCCAGGGGGGACAGGGCTATGAAAAACTGTTTTTT. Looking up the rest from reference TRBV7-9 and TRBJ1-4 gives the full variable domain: DTGVSQNPRHKITKRGQNVTFRCDPISEHNRLYWYRQTLGQGPEFLTYFQNEAQLEKSRLLSDRFSAERPKGSFSTLEIQRTEQGDSAMYLCASSQGGQGYEKLFFGSGTQLSVL.

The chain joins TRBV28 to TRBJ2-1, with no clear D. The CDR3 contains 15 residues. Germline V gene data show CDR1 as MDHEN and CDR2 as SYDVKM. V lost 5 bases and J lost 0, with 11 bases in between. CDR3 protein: CASSPRPSSYNEQFF. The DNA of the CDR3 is TGTGCCAGCAGTCCTAGGCCGAGCTCCTACAATGAGCAGTTCTTC.

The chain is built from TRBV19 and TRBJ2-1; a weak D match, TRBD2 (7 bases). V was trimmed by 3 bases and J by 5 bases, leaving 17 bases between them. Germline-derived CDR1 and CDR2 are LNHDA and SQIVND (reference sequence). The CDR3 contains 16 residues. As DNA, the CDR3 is TGTGCCAGTAGTATTAGGGGGGGGACCATCCACAATGAGCAGTTCTTC. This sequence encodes CASSIRGGTIHNEQFF.

The CDR3 here is CASSPRLAGLTGELFF. DNA of the CDR3: TGTGCCAGCAGCCCTAGACTAGCGGGGCTCACCGGGGAGCTGTTTTTT. The gene calls are TRBV7-2 and TRBJ2-2; 11 positions agree with TRBD2. The germline V gene encodes CDR1 SGHTA and CDR2 FQGNSA. This CDR3 comprises 16 residues. V was pared by 5 bases and J by 4 bases, with 6 bases of the junction left unmatched.

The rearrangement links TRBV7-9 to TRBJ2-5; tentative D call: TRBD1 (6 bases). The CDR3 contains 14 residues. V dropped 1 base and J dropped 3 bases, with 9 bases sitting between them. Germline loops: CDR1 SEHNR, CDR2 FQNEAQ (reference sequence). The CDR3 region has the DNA TGTGCCAGCAGCTTAGTTCAGGGGAAAGAGACCCAGTACTTC. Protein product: CASSLVQGKETQYF.

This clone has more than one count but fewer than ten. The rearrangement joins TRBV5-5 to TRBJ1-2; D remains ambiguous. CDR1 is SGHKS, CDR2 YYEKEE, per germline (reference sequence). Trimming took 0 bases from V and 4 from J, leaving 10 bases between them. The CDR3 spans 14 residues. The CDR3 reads CASSLGAGVYGYTF. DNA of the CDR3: TGTGCCAGCAGCTTGGGGGCAGGCGTCTATGGCTACACCTTC.

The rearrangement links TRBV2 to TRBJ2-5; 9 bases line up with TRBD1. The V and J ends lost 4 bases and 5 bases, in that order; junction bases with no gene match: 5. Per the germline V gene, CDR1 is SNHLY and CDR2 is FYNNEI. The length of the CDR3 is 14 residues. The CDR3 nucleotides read TGTGCCAGCAGTGGGAGGACAGGGGCCGAGACCCAGTACTTC. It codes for CASSGRTGAETQYF.

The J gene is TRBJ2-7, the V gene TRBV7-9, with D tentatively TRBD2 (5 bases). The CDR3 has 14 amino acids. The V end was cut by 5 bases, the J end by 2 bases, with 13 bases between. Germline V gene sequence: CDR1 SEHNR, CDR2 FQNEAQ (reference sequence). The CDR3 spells CASSADAGPYEQYV. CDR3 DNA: TGTGCCAGCAGCGCTGACGCGGGCCCCTACGAGCAGTACGTC.

The CDR3 region has the DNA TGCGCCAGCAGCCCCCGCGGGGAGGTGAACACCGGGGAGCTGTTTTTT. Protein product: CASSPRGEVNTGELFF. V is TRBV5-1 and J is TRBJ2-2; tentative D call: TRBD2 (6 bases). This CDR3 region has 16 residues. CDR1 and CDR2 (germline): SGHRS, YFSETQ. Trimming removed 4 bases at V and 1 base at J, with 14 bases between.

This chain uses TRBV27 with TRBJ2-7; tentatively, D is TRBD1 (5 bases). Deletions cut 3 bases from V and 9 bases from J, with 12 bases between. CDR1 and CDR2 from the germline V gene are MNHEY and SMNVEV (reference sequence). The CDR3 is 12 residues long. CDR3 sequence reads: CASSFRDRRQYV. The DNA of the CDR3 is TGTGCCAGCAGTTTCAGGGATCGTCGGCAGTACGTC.

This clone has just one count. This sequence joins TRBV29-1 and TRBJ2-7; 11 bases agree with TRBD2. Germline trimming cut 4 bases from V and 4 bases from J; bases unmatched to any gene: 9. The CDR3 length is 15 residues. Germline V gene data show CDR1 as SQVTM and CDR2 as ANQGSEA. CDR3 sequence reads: CSVALSASGRYEQYF. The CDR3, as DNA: TGCAGCGTTGCTCTATCGGCTAGCGGGAGGTACGAGCAGTACTTC.

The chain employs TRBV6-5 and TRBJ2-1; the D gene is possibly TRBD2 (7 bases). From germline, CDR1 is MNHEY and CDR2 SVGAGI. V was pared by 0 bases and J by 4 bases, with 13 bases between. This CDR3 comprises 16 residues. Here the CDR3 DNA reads TGTGCCAGCAGTTACTCGAGCAGGGGAGGGTACAATGAGCAGTTCTTC. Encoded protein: CASSYSSRGGYNEQFF.

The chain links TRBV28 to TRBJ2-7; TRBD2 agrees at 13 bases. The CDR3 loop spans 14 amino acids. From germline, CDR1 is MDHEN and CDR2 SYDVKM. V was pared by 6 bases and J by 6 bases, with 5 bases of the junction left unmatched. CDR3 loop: CASSWTSGSVEQYF. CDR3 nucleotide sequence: TGTGCCAGCAGCTGGACTAGCGGGAGTGTCGAGCAGTACTTC.

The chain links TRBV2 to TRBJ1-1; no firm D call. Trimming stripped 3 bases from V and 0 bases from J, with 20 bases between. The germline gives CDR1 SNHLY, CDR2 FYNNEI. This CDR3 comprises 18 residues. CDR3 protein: CASSDPVSQDHMNTEAFF. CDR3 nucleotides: TGTGCCAGCAGTGACCCTGTGAGCCAGGATCACATGAACACTGAAGCTTTCTTT.

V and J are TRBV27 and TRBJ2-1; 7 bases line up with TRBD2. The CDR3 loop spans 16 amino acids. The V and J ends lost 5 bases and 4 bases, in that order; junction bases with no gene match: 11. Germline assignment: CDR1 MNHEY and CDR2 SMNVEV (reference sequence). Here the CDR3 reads CASSPSSGPSYNEQFF. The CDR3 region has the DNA TGTGCCAGCAGTCCTTCTAGCGGTCCGTCTTACAATGAGCAGTTCTTC.

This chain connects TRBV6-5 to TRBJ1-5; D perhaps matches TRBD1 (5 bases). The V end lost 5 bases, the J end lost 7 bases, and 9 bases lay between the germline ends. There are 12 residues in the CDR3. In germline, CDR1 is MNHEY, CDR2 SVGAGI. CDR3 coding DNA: TGTGCCAGCAGTGCGGGGGGACAGCCCCAGCATTTT. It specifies CASSAGGQPQHF.

DNA for the CDR3: TGTGCCAGCAGCGGAAAGGGACTAGCGGGAGGTGTCAATGAGCAGTTCTTC. It encodes CASSGKGLAGGVNEQFF. This chain uses TRBV7-6 with TRBJ2-1; 15 bases line up with TRBD2. Per germline, CDR1 SGHVS and CDR2 FNYEAQ. CDR3 length: 17 amino acids. The V gene end was trimmed by 5 bases and the J gene end by 6 bases; junction bases not matched to a gene: 8.

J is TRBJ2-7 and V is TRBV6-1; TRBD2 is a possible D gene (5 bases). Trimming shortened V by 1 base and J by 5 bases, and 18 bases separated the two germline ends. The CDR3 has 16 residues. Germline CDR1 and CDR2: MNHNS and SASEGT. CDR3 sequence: CASSEGLGGPRDEQYF. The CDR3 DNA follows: TGTGCCAGCAGTGAAGGTTTGGGCGGGCCTAGGGACGAGCAGTACTTC.

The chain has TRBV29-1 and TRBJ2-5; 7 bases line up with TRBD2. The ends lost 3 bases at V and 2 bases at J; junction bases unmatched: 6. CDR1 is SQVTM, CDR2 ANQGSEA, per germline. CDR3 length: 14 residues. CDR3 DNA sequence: TGCAGCGTTGATTCGGCGGGGGAACAAGAGACCCAGTACTTC. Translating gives CSVDSAGEQETQYF.

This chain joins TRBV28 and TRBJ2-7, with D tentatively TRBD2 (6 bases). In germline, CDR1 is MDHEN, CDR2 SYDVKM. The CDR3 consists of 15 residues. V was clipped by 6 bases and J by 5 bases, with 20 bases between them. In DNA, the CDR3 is TGTGCCAGCAGAGATAGCGGATCCCTTTGGGACGAGCAGTACTTC. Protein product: CASRDSGSLWDEQYF.

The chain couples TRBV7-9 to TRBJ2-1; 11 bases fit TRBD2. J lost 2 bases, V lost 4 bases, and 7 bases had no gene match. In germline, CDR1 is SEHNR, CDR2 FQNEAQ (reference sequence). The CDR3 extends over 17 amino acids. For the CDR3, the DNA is TGTGCCAGCAGCTCCCTCTCTAGCGGGAGGCCCTACAATGAGCAGTTCTTC. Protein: CASSSLSSGRPYNEQFF.

CDR3: CASAGQEYEKLFF. The CDR3, as DNA: TGTGCCAGCGCGGGACAGGAGTATGAAAAACTGTTTTTT. V and J are TRBV6-5 and TRBJ1-4, with 8 bases identical to TRBD1. This CDR3 is built from 13 residues. Germline loops: CDR1 MNHEY, CDR2 SVGAGI. V lost 8 bases and J lost 6; bases outside the gene matches: 5.